The clone carrying this TCR beta chain was counted a few times. Germline V gene data show CDR1 as SGHTA and CDR2 as FQGNSA. The CDR3 runs to 14 residues. The V segment lost 3 bases and the J segment 7 bases; nucleotides outside the gene matches: 5. The second PCR ran roughly 7 to 12 cycles with a sample-barcoded 5' primer and J-beta primers. TCRdb passed the 5' RACE reads through MiXCR, listing each CDR3 protein once. Among hundreds of thousands of distinct CDR3 sequences listed, around a quarter were seen once. This record belongs to a study of blood T cells in healthy people across ages. Separately, the same data were catalogued under a study of T cells of mothers and their children. That source notes: With unrelated pairs as the comparison, related mother-child pairs had a slightly higher overlap that was not significant.

Sequencing was performed on blood. The sequence derives from a boy between 5 and 17 years old in good health. The chain links TRBV7-2 to TRBJ1-4; 7 nucleotides align to TRBD1. The CDR3 spells CASSLTGPGEKLFF. DNA of the CDR3: TGTGCCAGCAGCTTGACAGGGCCGGGTGAAAAACTGTTTTTT.